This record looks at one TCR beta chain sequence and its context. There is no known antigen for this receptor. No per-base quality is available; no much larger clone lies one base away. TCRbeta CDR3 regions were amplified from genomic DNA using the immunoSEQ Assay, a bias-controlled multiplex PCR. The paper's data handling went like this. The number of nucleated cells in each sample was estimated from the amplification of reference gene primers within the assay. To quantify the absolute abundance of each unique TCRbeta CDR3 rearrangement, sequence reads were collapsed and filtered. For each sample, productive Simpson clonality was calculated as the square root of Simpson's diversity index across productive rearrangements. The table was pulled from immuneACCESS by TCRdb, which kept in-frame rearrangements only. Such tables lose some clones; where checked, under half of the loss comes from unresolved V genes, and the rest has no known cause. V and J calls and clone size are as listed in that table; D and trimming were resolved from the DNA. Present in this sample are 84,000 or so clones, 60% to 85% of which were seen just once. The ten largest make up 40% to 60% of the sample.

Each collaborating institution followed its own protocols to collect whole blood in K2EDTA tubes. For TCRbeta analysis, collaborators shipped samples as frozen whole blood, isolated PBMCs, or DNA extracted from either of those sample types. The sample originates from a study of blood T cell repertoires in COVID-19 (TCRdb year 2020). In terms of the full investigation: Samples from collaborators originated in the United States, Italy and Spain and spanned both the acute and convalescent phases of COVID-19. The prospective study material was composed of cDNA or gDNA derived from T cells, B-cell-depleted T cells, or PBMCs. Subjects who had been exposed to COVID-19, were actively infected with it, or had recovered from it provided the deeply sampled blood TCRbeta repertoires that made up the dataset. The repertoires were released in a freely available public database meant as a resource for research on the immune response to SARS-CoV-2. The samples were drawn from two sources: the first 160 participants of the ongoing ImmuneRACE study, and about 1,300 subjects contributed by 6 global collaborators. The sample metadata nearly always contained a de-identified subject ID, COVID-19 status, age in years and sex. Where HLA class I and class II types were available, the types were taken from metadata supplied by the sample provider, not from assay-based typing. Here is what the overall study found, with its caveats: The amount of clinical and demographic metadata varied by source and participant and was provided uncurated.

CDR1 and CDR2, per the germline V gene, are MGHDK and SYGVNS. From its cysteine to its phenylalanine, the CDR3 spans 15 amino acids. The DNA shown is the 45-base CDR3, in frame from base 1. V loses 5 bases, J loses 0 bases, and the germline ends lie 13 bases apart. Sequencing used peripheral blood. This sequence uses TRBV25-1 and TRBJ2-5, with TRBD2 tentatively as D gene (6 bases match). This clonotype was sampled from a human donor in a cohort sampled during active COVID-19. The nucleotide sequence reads TGTGCCAGCAGTCCCTCGCGCGGGAACCAAGAGACCCAGTACTTC. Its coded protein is CASSPSRGNQETQYF.